Shown below are 17 T cell receptor beta chains from a single sample sequenced in a study of blood T cells in healthy people across ages. Then a second PCR, running roughly 7 to 12 cycles, was carried out with a sample-barcoded 5' primer and a J-beta primer mix. TCRdb re-derived calls from the 5' RACE reads in MiXCR, one entry per CDR3 protein. The data contain 870,000 or so distinct CDR3 sequences, 29% of them singletons. Sequencing input: blood. The receptors come from a woman of 80 years or more in good health.

This sequence joins TRBV5-1 and TRBJ2-7; tentative D call: TRBD1 (6 bases). The CDR3 consists of 15 residues. The germline V gene encodes CDR1 SGHRS and CDR2 YFSETQ. With 0 bases removed from V and 1 base from J, the gap between germline ends came to 11 bases. CDR3 residues: CASSLAGDGSYEQYF. For the CDR3, the DNA is TGCGCCAGCAGCTTGGCAGGGGACGGTTCCTACGAGCAGTACTTC. The variable domain in full, with the rest retrieved from reference TRBV5-1 and TRBJ2-7, is KAGVTQTPRYLIKTRGQQVTLSCSPISGHRSVSWYQQTPGQGLQFLFEYFSETQRNKGNFPGRFSGRQFSNSRSEMNVSTLELGDSALYLCASSLAGDGSYEQYFGPGTRLTVT.

The sample holds many counts of this clonotype. V and J are TRBV12-3 or TRBV12-4 and TRBJ2-5; TRBD1 aligns across 12 bases. This CDR3 region has 16 residues. V lost 4 bases and J lost 8; bases outside the gene matches: 11. The CDR3 bases are TGTGCCAGCAGTTCCCCGGGACAGGGGGCTAGAGGTACCCAGTACTTC. Translating it yields CASSSPGQGARGTQYF.

The chain combines TRBV4-2 with TRBJ1-5; D remains unclear. V lost 2 bases and J 0 bases, leaving 5 bases between the germline ends. The CDR3 has 14 amino acids. Germline loops: CDR1 LGHNA, CDR2 YNFKEQ. This CDR3 reads CASSQFSSNQPQHF. CDR3 DNA: TGTGCCAGCAGCCAATTCAGTAGCAATCAGCCCCAGCATTTT.

As regards this clonotype: A much larger clone lies a single base off, so this may be a read error. The CDR3 nucleotides are TGTGCCAGCAGTTTAATGCAGGGCAATCAGCCCCAGCATTTT. Protein: CASSLMQGNQPQHF. The chain employs TRBV28 and TRBJ1-5; D gene ambiguous. Germline-derived CDR1 and CDR2 are MDHEN and SYDVKM. CDR3 length equals 14 residues. V was trimmed by 2 bases and J by 2 bases, leaving 7 bases between them.

This clonotype was picked up many times. The chain combines TRBV5-5 with TRBJ2-5; unclear D gene. V gave up 0 bases and J gave up 7 bases, with 10 bases separating them. The CDR3 extends over 13 amino acids. Germline assignment: CDR1 SGHKS and CDR2 YYEKEE (reference sequence). The CDR3 region is CASSLGAEVTQYF. Written as DNA, the CDR3 is TGTGCCAGCAGCTTGGGGGCTGAGGTGACCCAGTACTTC.

This clonotype occurred many times. In nucleotides, the CDR3 is TGTGCCAGCAGTTATAGCGGATCCCCCTACAATGAGCAGTTCTTC. Translating it yields CASSYSGSPYNEQFF. The chain employs TRBV6-2 or TRBV6-3 and TRBJ2-1; possibly TRBD2 for D (6 bases). The ends were cut back, 3 bases at V and 2 bases at J, with 11 bases in the middle. The length of the CDR3 is 15 residues. Germline V gene lookup returns CDR1 MNHEY and CDR2 SVGEGT.

This clonotype has only a few counts. The V call is TRBV10-3, the J call TRBJ1-5, with D possibly being TRBD1 (6 bases). The CDR3 is made up of 17 amino acids. The germline V gene encodes CDR1 ENHRY and CDR2 SYGVKD. Trimming pared 6 bases from V and 2 bases from J, leaving 20 bases between. DNA of the CDR3: TGTGCCATCAGCGACCAGGGGTTGCCTAGCGGCAATCAGCCCCAGCATTTT. This gives the protein CAISDQGLPSGNQPQHF.

This clonotype was seen repeatedly, ten times or more. The gene calls are TRBV6-5 and TRBJ2-4; TRBD1 might be the D (6 bases). V lost 8 bases to trimming and J lost 4 bases, with 12 bases between them. The CDR3 runs 13 residues. Germline loops: CDR1 MNHEY, CDR2 SVGAGI. The CDR3 loop is CASRRTGKNIQYF. The CDR3 nucleotides are TGTGCCAGCCGACGTACAGGGAAAAACATTCAGTACTTC.

The chain recombines TRBV12-3 or TRBV12-4 with TRBJ1-5; D is ambiguous. V was shortened by 7 bases and J by 0 bases, with 4 bases between the two germline ends. CDR3 size: 12 residues. The CDR3 bases are TGTGCCAGCACCAATAGCAATCAGCCCCAGCATTTT. Its protein product is CASTNSNQPQHF.

In the case of this clonotype: This sequence may be a read error, since a much larger clone differs from it by one base. V and J are TRBV20-1 and TRBJ1-2; a weak D match, TRBD1 (5 bases). Looked up from germline, CDR1 is DFQATT and CDR2 is SNEGSKA (reference sequence). CDR3 size: 12 residues. DNA of the CDR3: TGCAGGGCTAGAGCGTTTAGGGGTGGCTACACCTTC. Translation: CRARAFRGGYTF.

This clonotype has a count of ten or more. The V call is TRBV5-1, the J call TRBJ1-2; D perhaps matches TRBD1 (5 bases). This CDR3 is 15 amino acids long. Trimming removed 3 bases at V and 4 bases at J, with 16 bases between. From germline, CDR1 is SGHRS and CDR2 YFSETQ. The CDR3 sequence: CASSSSGTTGYGYTF. Here the CDR3 DNA reads TGCGCCAGCAGCTCCTCCGGGACCACGGGCTATGGCTACACCTTC.

This clonotype was detected only once. This chain joins TRBV12-3 or TRBV12-4 and TRBJ2-2; 10 bases fit TRBD2. The CDR3 loop spans 16 amino acids. With 11 bases clipped from V and 1 base from J, the junction kept 10 bases outside the gene matches. The CDR3 loop is CAGIRSSGGNTGELFF. In DNA, the CDR3 is TGTGCCGGCATTAGGTCTAGCGGGGGGAACACCGGGGAGCTGTTTTTT.

To note about this clonotype: This could be a read error, since a much larger clone is one nucleotide away. The V call is TRBV6-2 or TRBV6-3, the J call TRBJ2-1; D may be TRBD1 (6 bases). The CDR3 runs to 13 residues. The germline V and J ends were trimmed by 1 base and 9 bases, with 10 bases remaining between them. Per the germline V gene, CDR1 is MNHEY and CDR2 is SVGEGT. CDR3 sequence (DNA): TGTGCCAGCAGTTACTTGACAGGCACTGAGCAGTTCTTC. Amino acids: CASSYLTGTEQFF.

This chain joins TRBV20-1 and TRBJ2-3, with 10 bases fitting TRBD2. Trimming at V came to 5 bases and at J to 2 bases, leaving 4 bases not matched to a gene. Germline values: CDR1 DFQATT, CDR2 SNEGSKA (reference sequence). The CDR3 totals 14 residues. The CDR3 DNA follows: TGCAGTGCTGATAGCGGGGGGATCACAGATACGCAGTATTTT. Its protein is CSADSGGITDTQYF.

V is TRBV20-1 and J is TRBJ2-5, with 9 nucleotides matching TRBD1. The J call may not be correct, given that the DNA end is closer to TRBJ2-7. Per germline, CDR1 DFQATT and CDR2 SNEGSKA (reference sequence). The CDR3 length is 15 residues. The CDR3 DNA reads TGCAGTGCCGCCCCAGCGGGACAGGGTTCTTCCGAGCAGTACTTC. This translates into CSAAPAGQGSSEQYF.

Many counts were recorded for this clonotype. The CDR3: CATSDFSDTQYF. The CDR3 DNA is TGTGCCACCAGTGATTTTTCAGATACGCAGTATTTT. The chain combines TRBV24-1 with TRBJ2-3; D not resolved. From germline, CDR1 is KGHDR and CDR2 SFDVKD. The CDR3 contains 12 residues. V lost 1 base, J lost 4 bases, and 2 bases lay in between.

This clonotype occurred a few times. This may be a read error, as it is one base from a much larger clone. The V and J genes are TRBV7-8 and TRBJ2-1; possible D gene TRBD2, 7 bases. Matching the DNA end better, TRBJ2-7 makes the J call doubtful. Germline V gene data show CDR1 as SGHVS and CDR2 as FQNEAQ. The CDR3 contains 16 residues. Here the CDR3 reads CASSLLGGPSYNEQYF. The DNA of the CDR3 is TGTGCCAGCAGTCTCCTGGGGGGGCCTTCCTACAATGAGCAGTACTTC.